A selection of T cell receptor beta chains follows, all from one sample in a study of blood T cell repertoires in COVID-19. TCRdb's table, derived via immunoSEQ multiplex PCR, lists solely in-frame clones and lacks some. The data show about 180,000 clones, with about 81% seen just once and 10% to 15% held by the top ten. Sequencing input: peripheral blood. Receptors were obtained from a woman aged 80 or older with COVID-19, enrolled during active disease. Each CDR3 is given with its conserved first and last residue. Each record gives: V gene, D gene, clone size, J gene, CDR3 protein, CDR3 DNA. The D gene is left open where the match is weak. Clone sizes are given selectively: once, few, many, or a class where the clone is expanded.

>TRBV9|-|-|TRBJ1-3
CASSPETGGSGNTIYF
TGTGCCAGCAGCCCCGAGACAGGAGGCTCTGGAAACACCATATATTTT
>TRBV3-1/TRBV3-2|TRBD2|-|TRBJ2-3
CASSSGTSRSSTDTQYF
TGTGCCAGCAGCTCCGGGACTAGCAGGTCTAGCACAGATACGCAGTATTTT
>TRBV4-2|-|few|TRBJ2-7
CASSQEEEREQYF
TGTGCCAGCAGCCAAGAGGAGGAGAGGGAGCAGTACTTC
>TRBV5-1|TRBD1|-|TRBJ1-1
CASSLAGQGAMAFF
TGCGCCAGCAGCTTGGCTGGACAGGGGGCTATGGCTTTCTTT
>TRBV11-2|-|-|TRBJ2-3
CASSGLSTDTQYF
TGTGCCAGCAGTGGGCTAAGCACAGATACGCAGTATTTT
>TRBV5-1|TRBD2|-|TRBJ2-7
CASSSGSSYEQYF
TGCGCCAGCAGTAGCGGGAGCTCCTACGAGCAGTACTTC
>TRBV5-4|TRBD2|-|TRBJ2-5
CASSLVFGGAEETQYF
TGTGCCAGCAGCTTGGTTTTCGGGGGGGCCGAGGAGACCCAGTACTTC
>TRBV5-4|TRBD1|-|TRBJ2-1
CASSPGQDSYNEQFF
TGTGCCAGCAGCCCTGGACAGGATTCCTACAATGAGCAGTTCTTC
>TRBV27|TRBD2|-|TRBJ2-3
CASSLASGGPYRYF
TGTGCCAGCAGTTTAGCTAGCGGGGGGCCCTACAGGTATTTT
>TRBV27|TRBD1|-|TRBJ2-6
CASSSQGAQGANVLTF
TGTGCCAGCAGTTCGCAGGGGGCGCAGGGGGCCAACGTCCTGACTTTC
>TRBV5-1|TRBD2|-|TRBJ2-3
CASSLALAGGGDTQYF
TGCGCCAGCAGCTTGGCCCTAGCGGGGGGTGGTGATACGCAGTATTTT
>TRBV6-2/TRBV6-3|TRBD2|-|TRBJ2-1
CASSYLAGGLSEQFF
TGTGCCAGCAGTTACCTAGCGGGGGGGCTGAGTGAGCAGTTCTTC
>TRBV7-2|-|once|TRBJ1-4
CASSLASGSDEKLFF
TGTGCCAGCAGCTTAGCTTCGGGGAGCGATGAAAAACTGTTTTTT
>TRBV11-1|-|-|TRBJ2-7
CASSSRSSYEQYF
TGTGCCAGCAGCTCGAGGAGCTCCTACGAGCAGTACTTC
>TRBV4-1|-|-|TRBJ1-2
CASSQDSQGRGYTF
TGCGCCAGCAGCCAAGATTCACAGGGACGTGGCTACACCTTC
>TRBV27|TRBD2|once|TRBJ2-3
CASVPPLVDTSDTWVDTQYF
TGTGCCAGCGTTCCCCCTTTAGTCGATACTAGCGACACTTGGGTAGATACGCAGTATTTT
>TRBV3-1/TRBV3-2|-|few|TRBJ1-2
CASGSLTNYGYTF
TGTGCCAGCGGGTCACTAACTAACTATGGCTACACCTTC
>TRBV6-5|-|-|TRBJ1-5
CASTDSNFNQPQHF
TGTGCCAGCACAGACAGCAACTTCAATCAGCCCCAGCATTTT
>TRBV3-1/TRBV3-2|-|-|TRBJ1-3
CASSQQLLSGNTIYF
TGTGCCAGCAGCCAACAACTACTCTCTGGAAACACCATATATTTT
>TRBV4-1|TRBD2|-|TRBJ2-2
CASSQLAGVDTGELFF
TGCGCCAGCAGCCAACTAGCGGGGGTGGACACCGGGGAGCTGTTTTTT
>TRBV29-1|-|-|TRBJ1-2
CSLWEGYGYTF
TGCAGCCTCTGGGAGGGCTATGGCTACACCTTC
>TRBV3-1/TRBV3-2|TRBD1|once|TRBJ2-3
CASSLITGADTQYF
TGTGCCAGCAGCCTTATTACAGGGGCAGATACGCAGTATTTT
>TRBV6-5|-|-|TRBJ2-5
CASSTAGWETQYF
TGTGCCAGCAGTACGGCAGGGTGGGAGACCCAGTACTTC